The T cell receptor (beta chain) described here comes from a study of T cell changes during pregnancy in multiple sclerosis (dated by TCRdb to about 2019). Concerning the study at large: In women with multiple sclerosis, the researchers looked at how the T cell repertoire shifted as pregnancy progressed.

Comment on this clone: The antigen it binds to is not known. The record has no base qualities; no much larger clone is one base away.

Reading from cysteine to phenylalanine, the CDR3 counts 15 amino acids. Only the CDR3 part of the read is kept: 45 bases, read in frame from the first base. Taken from the germline V gene, the CDR1 and CDR2 loops are SNHLY and FYNNEI. V and J are truncated by 1 base and 4 bases respectively, leaving an intervening sequence of 14 bases. Receptors were amplified or captured by the immunoSEQ multiplex PCR assay. The source is immuneACCESS, and TCRdb retained only in-frame sequences with V and J called. Part of the clones is not carried over; for the studies checked, unresolved V genes explain less than half of this, and the remainder is unexplained. The sample table records 70,000 or so clones; more than 75% of these occur just once. Approximately 1.4% of the sample goes to the ten largest clones.

The sequences come from peripheral blood, collected in the third trimester of pregnancy. The clonotype was recovered from a female donor with multiple sclerosis, enrolled in a pregnancy study. The chain is encoded by TRBV2 joined to TRBJ2-7, with a weak D call of TRBD1 (6 bases match). The bases are TGTGCCAGCAGTGAAGGGACAGTCCTTGATTACGAGCAGTACTTC. This translates into CASSEGTVLDYEQYF.